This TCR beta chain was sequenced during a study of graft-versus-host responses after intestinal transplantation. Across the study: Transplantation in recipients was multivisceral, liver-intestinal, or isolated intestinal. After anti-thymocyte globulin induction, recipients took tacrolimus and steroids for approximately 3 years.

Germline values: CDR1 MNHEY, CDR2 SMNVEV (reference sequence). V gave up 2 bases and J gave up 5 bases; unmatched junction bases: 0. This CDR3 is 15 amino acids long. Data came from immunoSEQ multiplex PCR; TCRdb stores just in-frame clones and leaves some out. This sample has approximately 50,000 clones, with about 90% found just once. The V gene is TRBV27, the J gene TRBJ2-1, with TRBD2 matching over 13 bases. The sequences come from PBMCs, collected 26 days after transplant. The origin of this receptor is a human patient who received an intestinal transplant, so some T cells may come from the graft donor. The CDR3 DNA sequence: TGTGCCAGCAGTTTAGGGACTAGCGGGGACAATGAGCAGTTCTTC. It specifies CASSLGTSGDNEQFF.